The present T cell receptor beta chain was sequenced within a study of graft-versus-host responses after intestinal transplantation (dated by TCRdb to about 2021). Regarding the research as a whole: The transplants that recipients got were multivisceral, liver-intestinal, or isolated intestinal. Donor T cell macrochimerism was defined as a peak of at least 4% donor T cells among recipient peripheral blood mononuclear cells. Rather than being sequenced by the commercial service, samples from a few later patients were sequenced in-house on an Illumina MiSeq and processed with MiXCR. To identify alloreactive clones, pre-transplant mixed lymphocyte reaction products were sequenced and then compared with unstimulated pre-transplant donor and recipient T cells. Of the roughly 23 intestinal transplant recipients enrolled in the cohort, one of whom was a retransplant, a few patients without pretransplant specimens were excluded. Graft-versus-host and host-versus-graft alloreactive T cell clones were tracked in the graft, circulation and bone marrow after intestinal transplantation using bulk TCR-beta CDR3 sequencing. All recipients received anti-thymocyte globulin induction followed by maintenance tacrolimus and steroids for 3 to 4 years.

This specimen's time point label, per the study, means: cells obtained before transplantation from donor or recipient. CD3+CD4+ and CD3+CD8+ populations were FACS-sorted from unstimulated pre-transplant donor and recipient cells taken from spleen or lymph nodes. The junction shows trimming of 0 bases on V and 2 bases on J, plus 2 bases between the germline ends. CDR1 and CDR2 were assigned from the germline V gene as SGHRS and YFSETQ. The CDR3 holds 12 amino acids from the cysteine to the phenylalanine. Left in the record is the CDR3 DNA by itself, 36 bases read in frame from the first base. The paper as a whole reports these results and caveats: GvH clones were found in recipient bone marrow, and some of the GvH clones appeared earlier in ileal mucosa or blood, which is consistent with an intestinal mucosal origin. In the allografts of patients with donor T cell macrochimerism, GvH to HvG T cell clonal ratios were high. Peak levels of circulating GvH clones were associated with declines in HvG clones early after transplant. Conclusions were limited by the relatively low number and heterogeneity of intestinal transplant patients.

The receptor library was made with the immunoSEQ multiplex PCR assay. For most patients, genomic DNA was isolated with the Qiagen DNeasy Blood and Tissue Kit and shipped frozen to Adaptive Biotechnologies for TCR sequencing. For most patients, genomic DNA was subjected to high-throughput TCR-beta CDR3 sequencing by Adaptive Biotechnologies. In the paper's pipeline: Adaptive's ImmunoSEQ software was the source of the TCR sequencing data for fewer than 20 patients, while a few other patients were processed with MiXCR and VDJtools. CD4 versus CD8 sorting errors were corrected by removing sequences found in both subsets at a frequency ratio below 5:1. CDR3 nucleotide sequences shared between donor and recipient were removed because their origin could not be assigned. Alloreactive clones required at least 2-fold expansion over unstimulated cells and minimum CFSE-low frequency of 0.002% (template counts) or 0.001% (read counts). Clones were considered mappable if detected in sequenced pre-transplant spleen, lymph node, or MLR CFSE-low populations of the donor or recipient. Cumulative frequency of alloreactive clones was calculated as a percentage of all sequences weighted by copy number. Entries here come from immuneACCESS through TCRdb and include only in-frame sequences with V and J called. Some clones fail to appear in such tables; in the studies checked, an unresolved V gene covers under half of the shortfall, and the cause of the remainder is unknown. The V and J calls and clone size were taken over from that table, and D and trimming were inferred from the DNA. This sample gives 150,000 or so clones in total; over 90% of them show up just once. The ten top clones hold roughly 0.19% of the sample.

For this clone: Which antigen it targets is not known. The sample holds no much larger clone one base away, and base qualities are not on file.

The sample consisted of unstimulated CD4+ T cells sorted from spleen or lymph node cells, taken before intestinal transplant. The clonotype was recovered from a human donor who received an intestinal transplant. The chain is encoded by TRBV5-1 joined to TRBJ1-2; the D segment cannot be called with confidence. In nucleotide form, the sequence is TGCGCCAGCAGCTTGGCAAACTATGGCTACACCTTC. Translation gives CASSLANYGYTF. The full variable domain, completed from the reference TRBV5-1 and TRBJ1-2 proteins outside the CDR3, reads KAGVTQTPRYLIKTRGQQVTLSCSPISGHRSVSWYQQTPGQGLQFLFEYFSETQRNKGNFPGRFSGRQFSNSRSEMNVSTLELGDSALYLCASSLANYGYTFGSGTRLTVV.